The T cell receptor (beta chain) under discussion was sequenced for a study of T cell clonality in common variable immunodeficiency. Equal genomic DNA amounts from CVID and control samples were sequenced. Measured with immunoSEQ multiplex PCR; TCRdb has only the in-frame clones, and not every one. Reported are roughly 50,000 clones, none seen only once; the ten largest carry approximately 3%. Study-level points and caveats: Shared TCRbeta clones were fewer between CVID subjects than controls. Common variable immunodeficiency TCR beta sequences reportedly had fewer deletions and N-nucleotide insertions.

This clone was detected a few times. The target antigen is unknown. Sequencing ends 3 residues short of the CDR3 end; the germline J gene provides the rest. Blood samples were heparinized, about 5 to 9 ml per donor. This CDR3 spans 12 amino acids. Germline V CDR1 and CDR2: LNHDA, SQIVND (reference sequence). The sequence derives from a person aged 18 to 75 in good health. The chain couples TRBV19 to TRBJ2-4, with TRBD1 matching 7 bases. The source material was peripheral blood mononuclear cells. The CDR3 here is CASSRDRRGQYF. The CDR3 bases that were read are TGTGCCAGTAGTAGGGACAGACGCGGT.